This T cell receptor (beta chain) emerged from a study of regulatory T cells in long-lasting Graves disease. The CDR3 extends over 15 amino acids. The germline V gene has CDR1 SGHTA and CDR2 FQGNSA. V was clipped by 4 bases and J by 0 bases, with 10 bases between them. Relying on iRepertoire HTBI primers and Arm-PCR of CDR3 regions, the team built TCR beta libraries. Via MiXCR, TCRdb re-called the multiplex PCR reads, giving one row per CDR3 protein. This table has a few hundred thousand distinct CDR3 sequences, about 19% appearing once. As for time point: newly diagnosed GD, antithyroid drugs for less than 3 months. The TCR library was made from RNA that had been extracted from PBMCs in TRIzol. In its sample, this clonotype was seen many times.

The clonotype comes from a female donor with Graves disease. Sequences were derived from peripheral blood mononuclear cells (PBMCs), sampled at new diagnosis, from a patient treated with antithyroid drugs. The gene calls are TRBV7-2 and TRBJ1-5; D call uncertain. This chain's CDR3 is CASSSWRDSNQPQHF. DNA for the CDR3: TGTGCCAGCAGCTCCTGGAGGGATAGCAATCAGCCCCAGCATTTT.